One and the same sample provided the 20 T cell receptor beta chains below, sequenced in a study of control samples from healthy donors and cancer patients. Generated by immunoSEQ multiplex PCR, the TCRdb table keeps only in-frame clones and is missing some. The data show fewer than 500,000 clones, approximately 90% seen once. The sample comprised PBMCs. The receptors were gathered from a middle-aged man with head and neck cancer.

The sample holds a few counts of this clone. The chain links TRBV5-5 to TRBJ1-5, with 10 bases fitting TRBD1. Germline CDR1 SGHKS, CDR2 YYEKEE (reference sequence). The CDR3 runs to 15 residues. The V and J ends lost 5 bases and 4 bases, in that order; junction bases with no gene match: 6. In nucleotides, the CDR3 is TGTGCCAGCAGTCTAGGACAGGGGGGAAATCAGCCCCAGCATTTT. It is translated as CASSLGQGGNQPQHF.

The chain couples TRBV6-5 to TRBJ2-5, with D uncertain. Deletions cut 7 bases from V and 5 bases from J, with 14 bases between. This CDR3 region has 13 residues. Germline CDR1 and CDR2: MNHEY and SVGAGI. The CDR3 DNA reads TGTGCCAGCACCCCGGATCCCAGGGAGACCCAGTACTTC. Residues: CASTPDPRETQYF.

As to this clone: Within the sample, other DNA sequences also encode this same CDR3. The chain joins TRBV28 to TRBJ2-7, with D possibly matching TRBD2 (5 bases). This CDR3 region has 14 residues. Germline V lookup: CDR1 MDHEN, CDR2 SYDVKM. The V end lost 2 bases, the J end lost 0 bases, and 8 bases lay between the germline ends. The CDR3 DNA is TGTGCCAGCAGTTTAGAGGGTAGCTCCTACGAGCAGTACTTC. It specifies CASSLEGSSYEQYF.

Worth noting for this clone: The same CDR3 also results from other DNA sequences found in this sample. The chain has TRBV7-3 and TRBJ1-2, with a possible D match to TRBD1 (5 bases). Germline loops: CDR1 SGHTA, CDR2 FQGTGA. CDR3 length: 13 amino acids. Between the trimmed V and J ends, which lost 5 bases and 4 bases, there was a span of 11 bases. The chain's CDR3 is CASSQGGGYGYTF. The CDR3 DNA follows: TGTGCCAGCAGCCAAGGCGGGGGCTATGGCTACACCTTC.

V gene TRBV7-9 combines with J gene TRBJ2-4; tentatively, D is TRBD2 (5 bases). Trimming cost V 2 bases and J 7 bases, with 12 bases left between them. This CDR3 has 14 residues. The germline V gene has CDR1 SEHNR and CDR2 FQNEAQ (reference sequence). CDR3 in DNA: TGTGCCAGCAGCTTAACGGGGAACGGCAACATTCAGTACTTC. It specifies CASSLTGNGNIQYF.

The chain uses TRBV5-1 and TRBJ1-4; possibly TRBD1 for D (6 bases). V lost 0 bases, J lost 3 bases, and 15 bases lay in between. From germline, CDR1 is SGHRS and CDR2 YFSETQ. The CDR3 sequence is 17 residues long. The DNA for the CDR3 is TGCGCCAGCAGCTTGGCGGACAAGGACAGCCCTAATGAAAAACTGTTTTTT. Translation: CASSLADKDSPNEKLFF. The entire variable domain, with the rest obtained from reference TRBV5-1 and TRBJ1-4, is as follows: KAGVTQTPRYLIKTRGQQVTLSCSPISGHRSVSWYQQTPGQGLQFLFEYFSETQRNKGNFPGRFSGRQFSNSRSEMNVSTLELGDSALYLCASSLADKDSPNEKLFFGSGTQLSVL.

The chain combines TRBV25-1 with TRBJ1-1; weak D call: TRBD1 (5 bases). This CDR3 has 14 amino acids. Trimming took 7 bases from V and 3 from J, leaving 15 bases between them. The germline V gene has CDR1 MGHDK and CDR2 SYGVNS. The chain's CDR3 is CASTNRGWDTEAFF. CDR3 DNA sequence: TGTGCCAGCACGAACCGGGGGTGGGACACTGAAGCTTTCTTT.

The chain joins TRBV7-9 to TRBJ2-5; a possible D gene is TRBD1 (6 bases). V lost 5 bases, J lost 4 bases, and 17 bases lay in between. This CDR3 is 15 amino acids long. Germline values: CDR1 SEHNR, CDR2 FQNEAQ (reference sequence). For the CDR3, the DNA is TGTGCCAGCAGCCCAGATTGGGGGCGAGGAGAGACCCAGTACTTC. Translating it yields CASSPDWGRGETQYF.

The chain uses TRBV7-2 and TRBJ2-7; D not resolved. Trimming pared 4 bases from V and 0 bases from J, leaving 13 bases between. CDR1 and CDR2 from the germline V gene are SGHTA and FQGNSA. The CDR3 extends over 15 amino acids. In DNA form, the CDR3 reads TGTGCCAGCAGCTACTGGACGGAGTTCTCCTACGAGCAGTACTTC. Residues: CASSYWTEFSYEQYF.

The CDR3 region is CASSLAGGRSGANVLTF. The CDR3 DNA follows: TGTGCCAGCAGCTTAGCCGGAGGGAGATCTGGGGCCAACGTCCTGACTTTC. The chain couples TRBV7-2 to TRBJ2-6, with D maybe TRBD2 (6 bases). Germline V gives CDR1 SGHTA, CDR2 FQGNSA. The CDR3 consists of 17 residues. V was trimmed by 0 bases and J by 1 base, leaving 10 bases between them. Together with reference TRBV7-2 and TRBJ2-6, the CDR3 gives the full variable domain: GAGVSQSPSNKVTEKGKDVELRCDPISGHTALYWYRQSLGQGLEFLIYFQGNSAPDKSGLPSDRFSAERTGGSVSTLTIQRTQQEDSAVYLCASSLAGGRSGANVLTFGAGSRLTVL.

Remarks on this clone: The sample has other DNA sequences that encode this CDR3 too. This rearrangement joins TRBV5-1 to TRBJ2-5; 8 bases fit TRBD1. V trimming: 1 base; J trimming: 5 bases; junction bases outside the gene matches: 7. The CDR3 is made up of 15 amino acids. Per the germline V gene, CDR1 is SGHRS and CDR2 is YFSETQ. The CDR3 protein is CASSLSGQGGETQYF. The CDR3 bases are TGCGCCAGCAGCTTGTCCGGACAGGGTGGGGAGACCCAGTACTTC.

This chain uses TRBV19 with TRBJ2-3; either TRBD1 or TRBD2 may fit D (6 bases each). The V gene lost 8 bases and the J gene lost 2 bases, with 17 bases spanning the gap. This CDR3 region has 15 residues. Germline V gene data show CDR1 as LNHDA and CDR2 as SQIVND (reference sequence). This CDR3 is CASGTGAVLTDTQYF. DNA of the CDR3: TGTGCCAGTGGTACGGGGGCTGTACTCACAGATACGCAGTATTTT. The whole variable domain, filled in from reference TRBV19 and TRBJ2-3, reads DGGITQSPKYLFRKEGQNVTLSCEQNLNHDAMYWYRQDPGQGLRLIYYSQIVNDFQKGDIAEGYSVSREKKESFPLTVTSAQKNPTAFYLCASGTGAVLTDTQYFGPGTRLTVL.

The CDR3 loop is CASSQSGTGAAFF. In nucleotides, the CDR3 is TGTGCCAGCAGCCAATCCGGGACAGGCGCAGCTTTCTTT. The chain joins TRBV3-1 (or the pseudogene TRBV3-2) to TRBJ1-1; 8 bases match TRBD1. The CDR3 extends over 13 amino acids. Germline values: CDR1 LGHDT, CDR2 YNNKEL (reference sequence). V was clipped by 2 bases and J by 10 bases; unmatched bases: 6.

The chain employs TRBV6-6 and TRBJ1-1; TRBD1 might be the D (6 bases). This CDR3 has 16 amino acids. Germline V gene sequence: CDR1 MNHNY, CDR2 SVGAGI (reference sequence). V gave up 7 bases and J gave up 3 bases, with 21 bases separating them. CDR3 coding DNA: TGTGCCAGCAAATCACTCGCCGGGACAATAGACACTGAAGCTTTCTTT. Its protein product is CASKSLAGTIDTEAFF.

This chain connects TRBV2 to TRBJ1-2; the D is unclear. The V gene lost 6 bases and the J gene lost 5 bases, with 16 bases spanning the gap. Germline V gene lookup returns CDR1 SNHLY and CDR2 FYNNEI. This CDR3 has 14 residues. The CDR3 is CASRGNPGPYGYTF. DNA of the CDR3: TGTGCCAGCAGGGGAAATCCCGGCCCTTATGGCTACACCTTC.

This chain links TRBV3-1 (or the pseudogene TRBV3-2) with TRBJ1-2, with TRBD1 identical over 7 bases. CDR1 is LGHDT and CDR2 is YNNKEL in the germline V gene (reference sequence). V lost 4 bases, J lost 4 bases, and 3 bases stayed unmatched. The CDR3 covers 13 residues. The CDR3 DNA is TGTGCCAGCAGCCCGGGACAGTTCTATGGCTACACCTTC. Amino acids: CASSPGQFYGYTF.

The J gene is TRBJ2-5, the V gene TRBV3-1 (or the pseudogene TRBV3-2), with 14 bases fitting TRBD2. Unmatched junction bases numbered 6, after V lost 2 bases and J lost 10 bases. This CDR3 has 15 amino acids. CDR1 is LGHDT and CDR2 is YNNKEL in the germline V gene (reference sequence). CDR3 sequence: CASSQPGTSGSYQYF. In nucleotides, the CDR3 is TGTGCCAGCAGCCAACCCGGGACTAGCGGGAGTTACCAGTACTTC.

The chain combines TRBV13 with TRBJ1-1; TRBD1 might be the D (5 bases). The CDR3 covers 13 residues. Germline loops: CDR1 PRHDT, CDR2 FYEKMQ (reference sequence). V dropped 8 bases and J dropped 1 base, with 11 bases sitting between them. CDR3 residues: CASGWGSNTEAFF. CDR3 in DNA: TGTGCCAGCGGTTGGGGGTCGAACACTGAAGCTTTCTTT.

V usage is TRBV27 and J usage is TRBJ1-5, with 9 positions matching TRBD1. In germline, CDR1 is MNHEY, CDR2 SMNVEV (reference sequence). The CDR3 totals 15 residues. The trim removed 2 bases at V and 5 bases at J, leaving 4 bases unmatched. This CDR3 reads CASSLGTGNDQPQHF. CDR3 nucleotide sequence: TGTGCCAGCAGTTTAGGGACAGGGAACGATCAGCCCCAGCATTTT.

The rearrangement joins TRBV7-9 to TRBJ2-1; D call uncertain. V was shortened by 5 bases and J by 2 bases, with 16 bases between the two germline ends. There are 16 residues in the CDR3. Germline V CDR1 and CDR2: SEHNR, FQNEAQ (reference sequence). The CDR3 reads CASSPSGVPPYNEQFF. CDR3 DNA: TGTGCCAGCAGCCCGAGTGGGGTTCCGCCCTACAATGAGCAGTTCTTC.